This T cell receptor beta chain originates from a study of T-cell memory formation after mild COVID-19. V trimming: 0 bases; J trimming: 5 bases; junction bases outside the gene matches: 3. CDR3 length equals 14 residues. CDR1 and CDR2 (germline): MNHEY, SVGEGT. TCRdb itself ran the 5' RACE reads through MiXCR, one entry per CDR3 protein. The repertoire includes roughly 580,000 distinct CDR3 sequences, under 20% of them detected once, and about 12% sits in the top ten. The sample holds a few counts of this clonotype. Sequencing was carried out using PBMCs or a T cell subset sorted from them (not recorded which). The receptor was isolated from an adult woman who had mild COVID-19 (a few samples of this study predate the infection). Cell type and time point are not known. This chain links TRBV6-2 or TRBV6-3 with TRBJ2-7; TRBD1 matches at 8 bases. In DNA, the CDR3 is TGTGCCAGCAGTTACTCCGGGACAGGTGACGAGCAGTACTTC. As protein: CASSYSGTGDEQYF.